A selection of T cell receptor beta chains follows, all from one sample in a study of CD8+CD57+ T cells in acquired aplastic anemia. MiXCR, run by TCRdb on the reads, gives a single entry per CDR3 protein. The sample yields about 130,000 distinct CDR3 sequences, about 40% seen once. Sequencing was performed on sorted CD4+, CD8+, or CD8+CD57+ T cells (not recorded which) from PBMCs. Receptor source: a human donor in good health, serving as a control. Each CDR3 is given with its conserved first and last residue. A D gene is named only where the DNA matches it firmly. Size is omitted from some rows. Given values are once, few, many or a class for expanded clones.

V gene	D gene	J gene	clone size	CDR3 protein	CDR3 DNA
TRBV12-3/TRBV12-4	-	TRBJ1-6	many	CASSFYRSPLHF	TGTGCCAGCAGTTTCTACAGATCACCCCTCCACTTT
TRBV10-3	TRBD2	TRBJ2-1	-	CAIAGLAGGYNEQFF	TGTGCCATCGCAGGACTAGCGGGGGGATACAATGAGCAGTTCTTC
TRBV15	-	TRBJ2-2	-	CATSSVSSGAHTGELFF	TGTGCCACCAGCAGCGTTTCTTCGGGAGCCCACACCGGGGAGCTGTTTTTT
TRBV7-2	-	TRBJ2-7	many	CASSPGTFYEQYF	TGTGCCAGCAGCCCCGGGACCTTCTACGAGCAGTACTTC
TRBV12-1	-	TRBJ1-4	-	CASSWTGGVRTNEKLFF	TGTGCCAGCAGCTGGACAGGGGGCGTGAGGACTAATGAAAAACTGTTTTTT
TRBV15	-	TRBJ1-4	once	CATSRPGSTNEKLFF	TGTGCCACCAGCCGCCCGGGGTCAACTAATGAAAAACTGTTTTTT
TRBV2	TRBD1	TRBJ1-2	many	CASSEKQGTYYGYTF	TGTGCCAGCAGTGAAAAACAGGGGACGTACTATGGCTACACCTTC
TRBV7-9	-	TRBJ1-3	many	CASSLGSGSSGNTIYF	TGTGCCAGCAGCTTAGGAAGTGGGAGCTCTGGAAACACCATATATTTT
TRBV10-3	-	TRBJ2-2	-	CAISTTGNTGELFF	TGTGCCATCAGCACCACAGGGAACACCGGGGAGCTGTTTTTT
TRBV15	-	TRBJ1-2	-	CAPSRDGPVDYGYTF	TGTGCCCCCAGCAGAGATGGGCCCGTTGACTATGGCTACACCTTC
TRBV7-9	-	TRBJ1-1	-	CASRSVGTEAFF	TGTGCCAGCAGAAGCGTGGGGACTGAAGCTTTCTTT
TRBV18	-	TRBJ1-1	few	CASSPLRALVSYYTEAFF	TGTGCCAGCTCACCACTACGGGCCCTTGTTTCGTATTACACTGAAGCTTTCTTT
TRBV10-3	TRBD2	TRBJ2-6	medium-sized	CAITGGSGANVLTF	TGTGCCATCACGGGGGGCTCTGGGGCCAACGTCCTGACTTTC
TRBV15	-	TRBJ1-5	-	CATSRENQYGQPQHF	TGTGCCACCAGCAGAGAGAATCAGTACGGTCAGCCCCAGCATTTT
TRBV7-8	-	TRBJ1-5	many	CASSIRRNQPQHF	TGTGCCAGCAGCATTCGACGGAATCAGCCCCAGCATTTT
TRBV2	TRBD1	TRBJ1-2	-	CASSDAVTGEEGYTF	TGTGCCAGCAGTGACGCTGTGACAGGGGAAGAGGGCTACACCTTC
TRBV20-1	-	TRBJ1-4	-	CSAAYLTGDEKLFF	TGCAGTGCTGCCTATTTGACAGGTGATGAAAAACTGTTTTTT
TRBV28	-	TRBJ1-1	-	CASNEGPGTVNTEAFF	TGTGCCAGCAACGAAGGGCCGGGAACTGTGAACACTGAAGCTTTCTTT
TRBV29-1	-	TRBJ2-1	-	CSVDQGGPGVQFF	TGCAGCGTTGATCAGGGCGGTCCGGGGGTTCAGTTCTTC
TRBV25-1	TRBD2	TRBJ2-7	-	CASSGTSGVHEQYF	TGTGCCAGCAGTGGGACTAGCGGGGTGCACGAGCAGTACTTC
TRBV24-1	TRBD2	TRBJ2-3	-	CATSDRSGRVDTQYF	TGTGCCACCAGTGATCGCAGCGGGAGGGTAGATACGCAGTATTTT
TRBV30	TRBD2	TRBJ2-6	-	CAWSVGFGRAIQSGANVLTF	TGTGCCTGGAGTGTCGGTTTCGGGAGGGCCATACAATCTGGGGCCAACGTCCTGACTTTC
TRBV19	-	TRBJ1-2	-	CASRDTYGYTF	TGTGCCAGTAGAGACACCTATGGCTACACCTTC
TRBV5-1	-	TRBJ1-2	-	CASSQVDGANYGYTF	TGCGCCAGCAGCCAGGTGGACGGAGCTAACTATGGCTACACCTTC
TRBV12-3/TRBV12-4	-	TRBJ1-2	many	CASSLVSGGDGYTF	TGTGCCAGCAGTTTAGTATCGGGGGGCGATGGCTACACCTTC
TRBV12-3/TRBV12-4	TRBD2	TRBJ2-7	-	CASLWASGRFTTTRQYF	TGTGCCAGCTTGTGGGCTAGCGGGAGGTTCACTACTACGAGGCAGTACTTC
TRBV7-9	-	TRBJ1-4	-	CASSPRTREKLFF	TGTGCCAGCAGCCCACGGACGCGCGAAAAACTGTTTTTT
TRBV29-1	TRBD2	TRBJ2-5	-	CSVEKAGGQETQYF	TGCAGCGTTGAAAAAGCGGGGGGCCAAGAGACCCAGTACTTC
TRBV6-6	-	TRBJ1-3	many	CASSYYDRTGNTIYF	TGTGCCAGCAGTTACTACGACAGGACTGGAAACACCATATATTTT
TRBV11-2	-	TRBJ2-2	many	CASSLTSGRPGELFF	TGTGCCAGCAGCCTCACGTCTGGGCGCCCCGGGGAGCTGTTTTTT
TRBV6-6	-	TRBJ1-5	many	CATEVAGNQPQHF	TGTGCCACAGAGGTGGCCGGCAATCAGCCCCAGCATTTT
TRBV19	-	TRBJ1-5	once	CANSLDGNQPQHF	TGTGCCAACAGCTTGGACGGCAATCAGCCCCAGCATTTT
TRBV5-1	-	TRBJ2-2	-	CASSTGSPTGELFF	TGCGCCAGCAGCACCGGGTCCCCCACCGGGGAGCTGTTTTTT
TRBV25-1	TRBD1	TRBJ1-1	-	CASSATRTGQGAFENTEAFF	TGTGCCAGCAGTGCTACACGCACCGGACAGGGGGCTTTTGAGAACACTGAAGCTTTCTTT
TRBV15	-	TRBJ2-5	-	CATSRDRVDEETQYF	TGTGCCACCAGCAGAGACAGGGTAGATGAAGAGACCCAGTACTTC
TRBV29-1	-	TRBJ2-5	-	CSVETGEETQYF	TGCAGCGTTGAAACGGGGGAAGAGACCCAGTACTTC
TRBV10-3	-	TRBJ1-2	-	CAISESSVAVNGYTF	TGTGCCATCAGTGAGTCTTCGGTGGCAGTGAATGGCTACACCTTC
TRBV24-1	-	TRBJ2-3	-	CATSDQTGLDTQYF	TGTGCCACCAGTGATCAAACAGGGTTAGATACGCAGTATTTT
TRBV7-2	TRBD1	TRBJ1-1	-	CASSAGQKNTEAFF	TGTGCCAGCAGCGCGGGACAGAAGAACACTGAAGCTTTCTTT
TRBV19	TRBD1	TRBJ1-5	many	CASRRDSYSNQPQHF	TGTGCCAGTAGACGGGACAGCTATAGCAATCAGCCCCAGCATTTT
TRBV11-2	TRBD1	TRBJ1-5	few	CASSTRQGPNQPRHF	TGTGCCAGCAGCACGCGACAGGGTCCGAATCAGCCCCGGCATTTT
TRBV12-3/TRBV12-4	-	TRBJ1-2	many	CASSFFGERSGYTF	TGTGCCAGCAGTTTTTTCGGGGAAAGGAGTGGCTACACCTTC
TRBV6-1	-	TRBJ1-1	-	CASRKTRIEGFEAFF	TGTGCCAGCAGGAAAACCCGGATAGAGGGCTTTGAAGCTTTCTTT
TRBV19	-	TRBJ1-2	-	CASYTGKGGYTF	TGTGCCAGCTATACGGGGAAAGGTGGCTACACCTTC
TRBV28	-	TRBJ1-2	-	CASTPGPVGYGYTF	TGTGCCAGCACCCCGGGTCCGGTAGGGTATGGCTACACCTTC
TRBV3-1	-	TRBJ2-3	many	CASSRSSDTQYF	TGTGCCAGCAGCCGGAGCTCAGATACGCAGTATTTT
TRBV20-1	-	TRBJ2-5	-	CSARDPKRLETQYF	TGCAGTGCTAGAGATCCCAAGCGACTCGAGACCCAGTACTTC
TRBV19	TRBD1	TRBJ1-3	many	CASSSGQALSGNTIYF	TGTGCCAGTAGTAGCGGACAGGCCCTCTCTGGAAACACCATATATTTT
TRBV11-3	-	TRBJ1-2	few	CASSLRAGFNYGYTF	TGTGCCAGCAGCTTAAGGGCAGGGTTTAACTATGGCTACACCTTC
TRBV12-5	-	TRBJ1-2	many	CASSPGVLGYGYTF	TGTGCTAGTAGCCCAGGGGTACTCGGCTATGGCTACACCTTC
TRBV19	-	TRBJ2-3	few	CASTLRQGEGTQYF	TGTGCCAGTACCCTGAGGCAGGGAGAGGGAACGCAGTATTTT
TRBV30	-	TRBJ1-6	many	CAWSVEGPRESPLHF	TGTGCCTGGAGTGTAGAGGGTCCCAGAGAATCACCCCTCCACTTT
TRBV20-1	-	TRBJ1-2	many	CSARVSPGPGGYTF	TGCAGTGCTAGAGTTAGTCCGGGCCCGGGTGGCTACACCTTC
TRBV7-9	-	TRBJ2-5	many	CASSQRGGSETQYF	TGTGCCAGCAGCCAAAGGGGGGGTTCAGAGACCCAGTACTTC